Listed below are T cell receptor beta chains from one sample, sequenced in a study of immune evolution from preneoplasia to lung adenocarcinoma. The repertoire was sequenced with immunoSEQ multiplex PCR; TCRdb's copy has only in-frame clones and lacks some. This table holds roughly 1,800 clones, 75% to 80% found once. Sequenced sample: FFPE atypical adenomatous hyperplasia tissue from the lung. These receptors were taken from a person aged 70 to 79 with lung adenocarcinoma. Each CDR3 is given with its conserved first and last residue. Fields, in order: J gene, V gene, clone size, D gene, CDR3 protein, CDR3 DNA. The D gene is left open where the match is weak. Size values are once, few and many counts, or a class for expanded clones, and some rows have none.

J: TRBJ2-3
V: TRBV6-4
size: .
D: .
CDR3: CASAAVGDTQYF
DNA: TGTGCCAGTGCTGCAGTGGGGGATACGCAGTATTTT

J: TRBJ2-7
V: TRBV7-9
size: .
D: .
CDR3: CASSFGSYEQYF
DNA: TGTGCCAGCAGCTTCGGCTCCTACGAGCAGTACTTC

J: TRBJ1-5
V: TRBV27
size: .
D: .
CDR3: CASSSLTGLVDQPQHF
DNA: TGTGCCAGCAGTTCCCTGACAGGCCTGGTGGATCAGCCCCAGCATTTT

J: TRBJ1-1
V: TRBV2
size: .
D: .
CDR3: CASESRGHFTEAFF
DNA: TGTGCCAGCGAGAGTAGGGGACACTTCACTGAAGCTTTCTTT

J: TRBJ1-3
V: TRBV27
size: .
D: .
CDR3: CASGPVQGNTIYF
DNA: TGTGCCAGCGGACCTGTACAGGGAAACACCATATATTTT

J: TRBJ2-5
V: TRBV4-1
size: .
D: .
CDR3: CASSQDQGTGFQETQYF
DNA: TGCGCCAGCAGCCAAGATCAGGGTACGGGATTCCAAGAGACCCAGTACTTC

J: TRBJ1-4
V: TRBV7-6
size: .
D: .
CDR3: CASSLYGAGNEKLFF
DNA: TGTGCCAGCAGCTTATATGGGGCGGGTAATGAAAAACTGTTTTTT

J: TRBJ2-3
V: TRBV2
size: .
D: .
CDR3: CASSLAFSDTQYF
DNA: TGTGCCAGCAGCCTAGCGTTTTCAGATACGCAGTATTTT

J: TRBJ1-1
V: TRBV18
size: .
D: .
CDR3: CASSPGLNTEAFF
DNA: TGTGCCAGCTCACCAGGGCTCAACACTGAAGCTTTCTTT

J: TRBJ2-5
V: TRBV6-5
size: .
D: .
CDR3: CASSYEGGRVETQYF
DNA: TGTGCCAGCAGTTATGAGGGGGGGCGCGTAGAGACCCAGTACTTC

J: TRBJ2-1
V: TRBV7-6
size: few
D: .
CDR3: CASSSGQVVSEQFF
DNA: TGTGCCAGCAGCTCCGGGCAGGTCGTCAGCGAGCAGTTCTTC

J: TRBJ1-5
V: TRBV6-5
size: .
D: .
CDR3: CASSAPSGAQHF
DNA: TGTGCCAGCAGTGCCCCGTCCGGAGCCCAGCATTTT

J: TRBJ1-1
V: TRBV6-1
size: few
D: TRBD1
CDR3: CASSDRGRAEAFF
DNA: TGTGCCAGCAGCGACAGGGGGCGGGCTGAAGCTTTCTTT

J: TRBJ2-1
V: TRBV10-3
size: .
D: .
CDR3: CAISELGDEQFF
DNA: TGTGCCATCAGTGAGCTGGGGGATGAGCAGTTCTTC

J: TRBJ2-6
V: TRBV7-7
size: .
D: .
CDR3: CASGPQSRANVLTF
DNA: TGTGCCAGCGGGCCACAAAGTCGGGCCAACGTCCTGACTTTC

J: TRBJ2-7
V: TRBV11-3
size: .
D: .
CDR3: CASSQRASLGHEQYF
DNA: TGTGCCAGCAGCCAGCGGGCGTCCCTGGGCCACGAGCAGTACTTC

J: TRBJ2-1
V: TRBV18
size: .
D: TRBD1
CDR3: CASSPRGQGVPPRNEQFF
DNA: TGTGCCAGCTCACCACGGGGACAGGGGGTCCCCCCTCGCAATGAGCAGTTCTTC

J: TRBJ1-2
V: TRBV7-8
size: .
D: TRBD1
CDR3: CASSSRRDSGIYGYTF
DNA: TGTGCCAGCAGCTCGCGTAGGGACAGCGGGATCTATGGCTACACCTTC

J: TRBJ2-5
V: TRBV7-8
size: .
D: TRBD1
CDR3: CASSRQDRSTQYF
DNA: TGTGCCAGCAGCCGCCAGGACAGGTCGACCCAGTACTTC

J: TRBJ1-2
V: TRBV28
size: .
D: .
CDR3: CASIKWGDGTNYGYTF
DNA: TGTGCCAGCATCAAGTGGGGGGACGGTACTAACTATGGCTACACCTTC

J: TRBJ2-2
V: TRBV5-1
size: .
D: .
CDR3: CASSPTAGETGELFF
DNA: TGCGCCAGCAGCCCGACAGCGGGTGAAACCGGGGAGCTGTTTTTT

J: TRBJ2-7
V: TRBV5-6
size: .
D: .
CDR3: CASSRRAGSHEQYF
DNA: TGTGCCAGCAGCCGTCGAGCGGGTAGCCACGAGCAGTACTTC

J: TRBJ1-1
V: TRBV30
size: .
D: .
CDR3: CAWSVLTGEAFF
DNA: TGTGCCTGGAGTGTACTTACTGGGGAAGCTTTCTTT

J: TRBJ1-3
V: TRBV9
size: .
D: .
CDR3: CASSRGDGNTIYF
DNA: TGTGCCAGCAGCCGCGGGGACGGGAACACCATATATTTT

J: TRBJ2-3
V: TRBV29-1
size: .
D: .
CDR3: CSVVATTDTQYF
DNA: TGCAGCGTTGTGGCTACCACAGATACGCAGTATTTT

J: TRBJ1-2
V: TRBV6-5
size: once
D: .
CDR3: CASSHAGDYIYGYTF
DNA: TGTGCCAGCAGTCACGCGGGGGATTACATATATGGCTACACCTTC

J: TRBJ1-2
V: TRBV19
size: .
D: TRBD1
CDR3: CASSTDRGLSGYTF
DNA: TGTGCCAGTAGTACGGACAGGGGGCTGAGTGGCTACACCTTC

J: TRBJ1-1
V: TRBV4-2
size: few
D: .
CDR3: CASSQGLVEYTEAFF
DNA: TGTGCCAGCAGCCAAGGTCTGGTAGAGTACACTGAAGCTTTCTTT

J: TRBJ2-5
V: TRBV5-1
size: few
D: .
CDR3: CASSQRGGETQYF
DNA: TGCGCCAGCAGCCAAAGGGGGGGGGAGACCCAGTACTTC

J: TRBJ2-3
V: TRBV7-2
size: .
D: .
CDR3: CASSLKGRTDTQYF
DNA: TGTGCCAGCAGCTTAAAAGGGCGGACAGATACGCAGTATTTT

J: TRBJ1-3
V: TRBV6-5
size: .
D: .
CDR3: CASSYRRLDSGNTIYF
DNA: TGTGCCAGCAGTTATCGGAGATTGGATTCTGGAAACACCATATATTTT

J: TRBJ2-4
V: TRBV19
size: once
D: TRBD1
CDR3: CASSSGGAGRGNIQYF
DNA: TGTGCCAGTAGCTCAGGGGGCGCAGGACGGGGAAACATTCAGTACTTC

J: TRBJ1-4
V: TRBV30
size: .
D: TRBD1
CDR3: CAWSAGGYEKLFF
DNA: TGTGCCTGGAGTGCAGGGGGCTATGAAAAACTGTTTTTT

J: TRBJ2-2
V: TRBV30
size: .
D: .
CDR3: CAWSLGGELFF
DNA: TGTGCCTGGAGTTTGGGCGGGGAGCTGTTTTTT

J: TRBJ2-1
V: TRBV11-2
size: .
D: TRBD2
CDR3: CASSGGLAGFFGNEQFF
DNA: TGTGCCAGCAGCGGAGGTTTAGCGGGATTTTTTGGGAATGAGCAGTTCTTC

J: TRBJ2-3
V: TRBV13
size: .
D: .
CDR3: CASSVNSRRGDTQYF
DNA: TGTGCCAGCAGCGTTAATTCCAGGCGTGGGGATACGCAGTATTTT

J: TRBJ2-7
V: TRBV5-1
size: .
D: TRBD1
CDR3: CASSFGTGLLYEQYF
DNA: TGCGCCAGCAGCTTCGGGACAGGGTTATTGTACGAGCAGTACTTC

J: TRBJ2-2
V: TRBV29-1
size: .
D: .
CDR3: CSVELGLGTGELFF
DNA: TGCAGCGTTGAATTGGGTCTCGGCACCGGGGAGCTGTTTTTT

J: TRBJ2-5
V: TRBV5-6
size: .
D: TRBD2
CDR3: CASSLISGRADETQYF
DNA: TGTGCCAGCAGCTTGATTAGCGGGAGGGCCGACGAGACCCAGTACTTC

J: TRBJ2-1
V: TRBV5-8
size: .
D: .
CDR3: CASSLEGGGSYNEQFF
DNA: TGTGCCAGCAGCTTGGAGGGCGGTGGCTCCTACAATGAGCAGTTCTTC

J: TRBJ2-1
V: TRBV9
size: .
D: TRBD1
CDR3: CASSVAFPAGDRVNNEQFF
DNA: TGTGCCAGCAGCGTAGCTTTTCCCGCCGGGGACAGGGTGAACAATGAGCAGTTCTTC

J: TRBJ2-1
V: TRBV12-5
size: few
D: .
CDR3: CASGTWDGVNEQFF
DNA: TGTGCTAGTGGAACCTGGGACGGCGTCAATGAGCAGTTCTTC

J: TRBJ1-2
V: TRBV5-1
size: .
D: .
CDR3: CASSLGTSRVDGYTF
DNA: TGCGCCAGCAGCCTGGGGACAAGCAGAGTGGATGGCTACACCTTC

J: TRBJ2-2
V: TRBV28
size: .
D: TRBD2
CDR3: CASRLAGDPGELFF
DNA: TGTGCCAGCAGGCTAGCGGGAGATCCCGGGGAGCTGTTTTTT

J: TRBJ2-3
V: TRBV2
size: few
D: .
CDR3: CASSEGFPGIGDTQYF
DNA: TGTGCCAGCAGTGAAGGCTTCCCGGGAATCGGAGATACGCAGTATTTT

J: TRBJ2-3
V: TRBV2
size: .
D: .
CDR3: CASEGQTDTQYF
DNA: TGTGCCAGCGAGGGCCAGACAGATACGCAGTATTTT

J: TRBJ1-1
V: TRBV27
size: .
D: .
CDR3: CASSLARDTIPNTEAFF
DNA: TGTGCCAGCAGTTTAGCCCGGGACACAATACCGAACACTGAAGCTTTCTTT

J: TRBJ1-4
V: TRBV19
size: .
D: .
CDR3: CASSQGPGREKLFF
DNA: TGTGCCAGTAGTCAGGGCCCGGGGAGGGAAAAACTGTTTTTT

J: TRBJ1-4
V: TRBV11-3
size: .
D: .
CDR3: CASSSRSSSNEKLFF
DNA: TGTGCCAGCAGCTCCAGGAGTTCATCTAATGAAAAACTGTTTTTT

J: TRBJ1-3
V: TRBV27
size: .
D: .
CDR3: CASRSSGNTIYF
DNA: TGTGCCAGCAGGAGTTCTGGAAACACCATATATTTT

J: TRBJ1-4
V: TRBV10-2
size: .
D: .
CDR3: CASRSPEKLFF
DNA: TGCGCCAGCAGGAGTCCGGAAAAACTGTTTTTT

J: TRBJ2-1
V: TRBV2
size: .
D: .
CDR3: CASNGGSSYNEQFF
DNA: TGTGCCAGCAACGGCGGGTCCTCCTACAATGAGCAGTTCTTC